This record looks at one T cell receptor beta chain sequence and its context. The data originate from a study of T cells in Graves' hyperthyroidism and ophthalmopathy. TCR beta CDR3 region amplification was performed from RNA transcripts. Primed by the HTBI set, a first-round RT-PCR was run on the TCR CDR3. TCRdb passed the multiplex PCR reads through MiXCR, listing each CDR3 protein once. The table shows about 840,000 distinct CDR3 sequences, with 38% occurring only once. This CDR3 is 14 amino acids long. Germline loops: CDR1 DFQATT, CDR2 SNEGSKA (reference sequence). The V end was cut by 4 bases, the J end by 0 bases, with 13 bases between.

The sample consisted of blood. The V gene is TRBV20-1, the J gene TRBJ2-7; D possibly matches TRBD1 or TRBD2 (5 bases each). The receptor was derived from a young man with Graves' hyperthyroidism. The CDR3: CSAIRDPGSYEQYF. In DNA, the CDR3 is TGCAGTGCTATCCGGGACCCGGGCTCCTACGAGCAGTACTTC.